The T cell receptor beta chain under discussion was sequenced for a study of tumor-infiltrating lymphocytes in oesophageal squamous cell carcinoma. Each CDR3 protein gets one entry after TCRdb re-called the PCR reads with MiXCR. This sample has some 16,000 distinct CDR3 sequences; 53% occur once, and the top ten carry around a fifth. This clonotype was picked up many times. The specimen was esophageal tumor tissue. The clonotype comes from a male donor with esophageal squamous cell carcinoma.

CDR3: CASSAFDEQYF. CDR3 coding DNA: TGCGCCAGCAGCGCGTTCGACGAGCAGTACTTC. The V gene is TRBV5-1, the J gene TRBJ2-5; no firm D call. The tail of the sequence fits TRBJ2-7 better, so the J call may be wrong. Germline V gene sequence: CDR1 SGHRS, CDR2 YFSETQ. The CDR3 runs 11 residues.